The 27 T cell receptor beta chains listed next were all sequenced from one sample in a study of CD8+ T cells in alopecia areata. The treatment: oral pan-JAK inhibitor, 5-10 mg twice daily. Sequencing templates came from extracted RNA that was reverse transcribed into cDNA. TCRdb keeps only in-frame clones here, not all; method: immunoSEQ multiplex PCR. Of about 120,000 clones listed, about half are singletons. This sample comprised CD4+ T cells sorted from blood, obtained at week 4, from a patient treated with tofacitinib. Source of these receptors: a human donor with alopecia areata.

The sample holds a few counts of this clone. The chain couples TRBV29-1 to TRBJ2-3; TRBD1 agrees at 9 bases. This CDR3 comprises 13 residues. Germline V gene sequence: CDR1 SQVTM, CDR2 ANQGSEA. With V trimmed by 8 bases and J by 1 base, 4 bases remained unmatched. DNA for the CDR3: TGCAGCCTAAGGACAGGGGGCACAGATACGCAGTATTTT. It is translated as CSLRTGGTDTQYF.

The gene calls are TRBV7-3 and TRBJ2-1; 13 positions agree with TRBD2. Germline CDR1 is SGHTA and CDR2 is FQGTGA. CDR3 size: 16 residues. The ends lost 5 bases at V and 9 bases at J; junction bases unmatched: 10. The CDR3: CASSPQLAGGRVEQFF. CDR3 coding DNA: TGTGCCAGCAGCCCCCAACTAGCGGGAGGGCGGGTTGAGCAGTTCTTC.

The J gene is TRBJ1-2, the V gene TRBV29-1, with 7 bases identical to TRBD1. Per germline, CDR1 SQVTM and CDR2 ANQGSEA. The CDR3 extends over 13 amino acids. V lost 6 bases to trimming and J lost 4 bases; unmatched junction nucleotides: 8. The CDR3 loop reads CSVQGEYGYGYTF. In DNA form, the CDR3 reads TGCAGCGTCCAGGGGGAGTATGGCTATGGCTACACCTTC.

This clone was observed a few times. The rearrangement joins TRBV2 to TRBJ2-7, with TRBD2 matching over 7 bases. Germline assignment: CDR1 SNHLY and CDR2 FYNNEI. The CDR3 spans 14 residues. V dropped 7 bases and J dropped 5; count of bases not matched to a gene: 11. CDR3: CASNDAGARNEQYF. CDR3 bases: TGTGCCAGCAACGACGCGGGAGCGAGGAACGAGCAGTACTTC. The full variable domain, with the rest looked up from reference TRBV2 and TRBJ2-7, is EPEVTQTPSHQVTQMGQEVILRCVPISNHLYFYWYRQILGQKVEFLVSFYNNEISEKSEIFDDQFSVERPDGSNFTLKIRSTKLEDSAMYFCASNDAGARNEQYFGPGTRLTVT.

This clone has only a few counts. The chain carries TRBV9 and TRBJ2-2; the match to TRBD1 covers 7 bases. CDR3 size: 15 residues. The junction had 2 bases not matched to a gene; V was cut back by 2 bases and J by 1 base. Germline assignment: CDR1 SGDLS and CDR2 YYNGEE. For the CDR3, the DNA is TGTGCCAGCAGCGTGACAGGGCAGAACACCGGGGAGCTGTTTTTT. Protein product: CASSVTGQNTGELFF.

This rearrangement joins TRBV6-5 to TRBJ2-7; 9 bases match TRBD2. Germline CDR1 MNHEY, CDR2 SVGAGI. This CDR3 region has 15 residues. Unmatched junction bases numbered 14, after V lost 5 bases and J lost 9 bases. Here the CDR3 DNA reads TGTGCCAGCAGTCCTCGGAATAGCGGGAGCTCGGGGCAGTACTTC. It yields the protein CASSPRNSGSSGQYF.

The chain combines TRBV29-1 with TRBJ2-7; D remains ambiguous. The CDR3 runs to 11 residues. With 7 bases removed from V and 4 bases from J, the gap between germline ends came to 11 bases. CDR1 is SQVTM, CDR2 ANQGSEA, per germline. The chain's CDR3 is CSARLDYEQYF. For the CDR3, the DNA is TGCAGCGCTCGACTGGATTACGAGCAGTACTTC.

This clone was observed a handful of times. The same CDR3 arises from other DNA sequences in this sample as well. The genes are TRBV29-1 and TRBJ1-1; no definite D call. The germline V and J ends were trimmed by 4 bases and 0 bases, with 3 bases remaining between them. There are 11 residues in the CDR3. Germline V gene sequence: CDR1 SQVTM, CDR2 ANQGSEA. The CDR3: CSVGLNTEAFF. The CDR3 bases are TGCAGCGTTGGTTTGAACACTGAAGCTTTCTTT.

This clone has only one observation. The junction differs from germline at one of its ends, possibly a read error. V gene TRBV7-9 combines with J gene TRBJ1-2; D remains unclear. CDR1 is SEHNR and CDR2 is FQNEAQ in the germline V gene (reference sequence). This CDR3 comprises 12 residues. The CDR3, as DNA: TGTGCCAGCAGCCATGCCAACAGCAATAAGGTCTTC. This codes for CASSHANSNKVF.

The chain links TRBV11-2 to TRBJ1-2; 7 bases match TRBD1. Germline trimming cut 6 bases from V and 7 bases from J; bases unmatched to any gene: 20. Germline assignment: CDR1 SGHAT and CDR2 FQNNGV. The length of the CDR3 is 17 residues. The CDR3 sequence: CASRSTGTSVTPIGYTF. The CDR3 region has the DNA TGTGCCAGCAGGTCGACAGGGACTTCTGTCACCCCGATTGGCTACACCTTC.

This chain connects TRBV2 to TRBJ2-2; D gene ambiguous. The ends were cut back, 8 bases at V and 6 bases at J, with 13 bases in the middle. CDR1 is SNHLY, CDR2 FYNNEI, per germline. The length of the CDR3 is 13 residues. This chain's CDR3 is CASRGWQSGELFF. CDR3 coding DNA: TGTGCCAGCCGTGGATGGCAGTCCGGGGAGCTGTTTTTT.

This clone was detected once. The V gene is TRBV29-1, the J gene TRBJ2-1; 11 nucleotides align to TRBD2. CDR3 length: 16 amino acids. The germline V gene has CDR1 SQVTM and CDR2 ANQGSEA. Losses at the gene ends were 6 bases for V and 6 bases for J; bases not matched to a gene: 13. The CDR3 region has the DNA TGCAGCGTCGGGGTAGCGGGAGGGCCAAGTGGCAATGAGCAGTTCTTC. It yields the protein CSVGVAGGPSGNEQFF.

Many counts were recorded for this clone. The chain employs TRBV9 and TRBJ2-4, with 7 positions matching TRBD1. This CDR3 comprises 15 residues. Germline loops: CDR1 SGDLS, CDR2 YYNGEE. The V segment lost 4 bases and the J segment 1 base; nucleotides outside the gene matches: 5. The CDR3 spells CASSPTTGAKNIQYF. In DNA form, the CDR3 reads TGTGCCAGCAGCCCGACGACAGGGGCCAAAAACATTCAGTACTTC.

The rearrangement uses TRBV4-1 and TRBJ2-7; tentatively, D is TRBD1 or TRBD2 (5 bases each). This CDR3 has 17 amino acids. CDR1 and CDR2 (germline): MGHRA, YSYEKL. V gave up 3 bases and J gave up 0 bases, with 18 bases separating them. CDR3 sequence (DNA): TGCGCCAGCAGCCACCCCCCGGGACGGTTGATCTCCTACGAGCAGTACTTC. This translates into CASSHPPGRLISYEQYF.

The V call is TRBV4-2, the J call TRBJ2-6, with a possible D match to TRBD2 (5 bases). Germline V gene lookup returns CDR1 LGHNA and CDR2 YNFKEQ. The CDR3 runs to 16 residues. The V end lost 0 bases, the J end lost 0 bases, and 6 bases lay between the germline ends. The CDR3 DNA reads as TGTGCCAGCAGCCAAGACGGGGACTCTGGGGCCAACGTCCTGACTTTC. The encoded protein is CASSQDGDSGANVLTF.

The V call is TRBV5-5, the J call TRBJ2-7; D gene ambiguous. CDR1 is SGHKS, CDR2 YYEKEE, per germline (reference sequence). V gave up 0 bases and J gave up 5 bases, with 3 bases separating them. This CDR3 is built from 11 residues. The CDR3 loop reads CASSLVDEQYF. The CDR3 bases are TGTGCCAGCAGCTTGGTAGACGAGCAGTACTTC. The variable domain in full, with the rest retrieved from reference TRBV5-5 and TRBJ2-7, is DAGVTQSPTHLIKTRGQQVTLRCSPISGHKSVSWYQQVLGQGPQFIFQYYEKEERGRGNFPDRFSARQFPNYSSELNVNALLLGDSALYLCASSLVDEQYFGPGTRLTVT.

The chain has TRBV29-1 and TRBJ2-5; weak D call: TRBD2 (6 bases). This CDR3 contains 12 residues. V was shortened by 4 bases and J by 11 bases, with 17 bases between the two germline ends. CDR1 and CDR2 from the germline V gene are SQVTM and ANQGSEA. The CDR3 bases are TGCAGCGTTGGGGGTTGGAGGGTCACACAGTACTTC. Residues: CSVGGWRVTQYF.

The chain couples TRBV25-1 to TRBJ2-3; 11 bases align to TRBD1. Trimming cost V 8 bases and J 5 bases; bases outside gene matches: 9. This CDR3 comprises 15 residues. Germline V gene sequence: CDR1 MGHDK, CDR2 SYGVNS. The CDR3 spells CASRWGQGVRDTQYF. The CDR3 DNA reads as TGTGCCAGCCGCTGGGGACAGGGGGTGAGAGATACGCAGTATTTT.

The chain has TRBV2 and TRBJ1-2; D gene ambiguous. This CDR3 has 12 residues. V was cut by 9 bases and J by 4 bases, with 12 bases left in between. CDR1 and CDR2 from the germline V gene are SNHLY and FYNNEI. The CDR3 is CASRGESYGYTF. In nucleotides, the CDR3 is TGTGCCAGTCGTGGGGAGTCCTATGGCTACACCTTC. Filled out from reference TRBV2 and TRBJ1-2, the complete variable domain reads EPEVTQTPSHQVTQMGQEVILRCVPISNHLYFYWYRQILGQKVEFLVSFYNNEISEKSEIFDDQFSVERPDGSNFTLKIRSTKLEDSAMYFCASRGESYGYTFGSGTRLTVV.

This chain connects TRBV5-1 to TRBJ2-7; the D gene is possibly TRBD1 (6 bases). The germline V and J ends were trimmed by 2 bases and 1 base, with 16 bases remaining between them. The CDR3 is made up of 16 amino acids. Germline values: CDR1 SGHRS, CDR2 YFSETQ. CDR3 sequence reads: CASSLAGALPSYEQYF. The CDR3 DNA is TGCGCCAGCAGCTTAGCAGGGGCCTTACCATCCTACGAGCAGTACTTC. Using reference TRBV5-1 and TRBJ2-7 for the parts outside the CDR3, the full variable domain is KAGVTQTPRYLIKTRGQQVTLSCSPISGHRSVSWYQQTPGQGLQFLFEYFSETQRNKGNFPGRFSGRQFSNSRSEMNVSTLELGDSALYLCASSLAGALPSYEQYFGPGTRLTVT.

This chain connects TRBV30 to TRBJ1-5; TRBD1 aligns across 8 bases. CDR1 GTSNPN and CDR2 SVGIG come from the germline V gene (reference sequence). V was pared by 4 bases and J by 0 bases, with 5 bases of the junction left unmatched. The CDR3 runs 15 residues. CDR3 sequence reads: CAWKGQGVSNQPQHF. CDR3 in DNA: TGTGCCTGGAAAGGACAGGGCGTTAGCAATCAGCCCCAGCATTTT. The variable domain in full, completed from reference TRBV30 and TRBJ1-5, reads SQTIHQWPATLVQPVGSPLSLECTVEGTSNPNLYWYRQAAGRGLQLLFYSVGIGQISSEVPQNLSASRPQDRQFILSSKKLLLSDSGFYLCAWKGQGVSNQPQHFGDGTRLSIL.

The chain couples TRBV7-2 to TRBJ2-7; 9 positions agree with TRBD1. Germline V gives CDR1 SGHTA, CDR2 FQGNSA. The J segment lost 9 bases and the V segment lost 2 bases, leaving 11 bases of the junction unmatched. The CDR3 consists of 15 residues. CDR3 in amino acids: CASSLPGTGSNGQYF. CDR3 in DNA: TGTGCCAGCAGCTTACCCGGGACAGGGAGCAACGGGCAGTACTTC.

The genes are TRBV30 and TRBJ1-2; D is perhaps TRBD1 (5 bases). The germline CDR1 and CDR2 sequences are GTSNPN and SVGIG (reference sequence). This CDR3 is 13 amino acids long. V lost 4 bases to trimming and J lost 7 bases, with 16 bases between them. CDR3 nucleotides: TGTGCCTGGAAGGGGCAGGGCCGTTCTGGCTACACCTTC. This translates into CAWKGQGRSGYTF. Variable domain in full (rest from reference TRBV30 and TRBJ1-2): SQTIHQWPATLVQPVGSPLSLECTVEGTSNPNLYWYRQAAGRGLQLLFYSVGIGQISSEVPQNLSASRPQDRQFILSSKKLLLSDSGFYLCAWKGQGRSGYTFGSGTRLTVV.

V gene TRBV6-1 combines with J gene TRBJ2-6, with a tentative D call TRBD1 (5 bases). Between the trimmed V and J ends, which lost 3 bases and 2 bases, there was a span of 14 bases. The CDR3 extends over 17 amino acids. Germline V gene lookup returns CDR1 MNHNS and CDR2 SASEGT. CDR3 sequence reads: CASSDHGHSTGANVLTF. The CDR3 DNA follows: TGTGCCAGCAGTGACCACGGACACTCCACTGGGGCCAACGTCCTGACTTTC.

The chain has TRBV11-2 and TRBJ2-1; D remains unclear. Germline CDR1 and CDR2: SGHAT and FQNNGV. This CDR3 region has 10 residues. V lost 5 bases, J lost 10 bases, and 6 bases lay in between. CDR3 region: CASSHLEQFF. The CDR3 coding sequence is TGTGCCAGCAGCCACCTCGAGCAGTTCTTC. Full variable domain (rest looked up from reference TRBV11-2 and TRBJ2-1): EAGVAQSPRYKIIEKRQSVAFWCNPISGHATLYWYQQILGQGPKLLIQFQNNGVVDDSQLPKDRFSAERLKGVDSTLKIQPAKLEDSAVYLCASSHLEQFFGPGTRLTVL.

In this sample, this clone turned up once. The V call is TRBV29-1, the J call TRBJ1-1, with D possibly being TRBD1 (6 bases). The V gene's germline CDR1 is SQVTM and CDR2 ANQGSEA. The CDR3 is 16 residues long. V was clipped by 1 base and J by 0 bases, with 15 bases between them. The DNA of the CDR3 is TGCAGCGTTGAAGCAGGGGCCAGACTTATGAACACTGAAGCTTTCTTT. It codes for CSVEAGARLMNTEAFF.

The genes are TRBV27 and TRBJ1-2; 7 bases map to TRBD1. The CDR3 totals 14 residues. Trimming cost V 6 bases and J 7 bases; bases outside gene matches: 11. CDR1 is MNHEY and CDR2 is SMNVEV in the germline V gene (reference sequence). Written as DNA, the CDR3 is TGTGCCAGCAGACCTAGACAGGGAGGTGCTGGCTACACCTTC. This sequence encodes CASRPRQGGAGYTF.